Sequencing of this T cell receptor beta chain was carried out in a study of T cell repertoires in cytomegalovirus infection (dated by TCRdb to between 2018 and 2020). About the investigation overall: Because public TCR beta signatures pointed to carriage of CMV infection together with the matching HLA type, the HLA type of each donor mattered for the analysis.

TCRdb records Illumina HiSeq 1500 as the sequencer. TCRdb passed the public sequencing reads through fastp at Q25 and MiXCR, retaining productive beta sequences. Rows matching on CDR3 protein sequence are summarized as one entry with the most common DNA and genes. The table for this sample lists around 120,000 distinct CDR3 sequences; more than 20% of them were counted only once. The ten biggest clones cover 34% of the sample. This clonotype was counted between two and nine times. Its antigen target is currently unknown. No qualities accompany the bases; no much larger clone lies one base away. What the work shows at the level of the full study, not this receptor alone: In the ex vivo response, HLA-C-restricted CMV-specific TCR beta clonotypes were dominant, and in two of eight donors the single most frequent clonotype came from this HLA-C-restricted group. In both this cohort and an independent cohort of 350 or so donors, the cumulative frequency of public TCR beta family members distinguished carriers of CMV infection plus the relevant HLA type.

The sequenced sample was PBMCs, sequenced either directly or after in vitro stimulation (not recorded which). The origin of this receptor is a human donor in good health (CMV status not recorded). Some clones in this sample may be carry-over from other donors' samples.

The CDR3 loop reads CSARLDRNQPQHF. The nucleotide sequence reads TGCAGTGCTAGATTGGACCGCAATCAGCCCCAGCATTTT. The chain was built from TRBV20-1 and TRBJ1-5, with no confident D gene call. CDR1 DFQATT and CDR2 SNEGSKA were looked up in the germline V gene (reference sequence). V drops 2 bases and J drops 2 bases, leaving 7 bases in between. The CDR3 covers 13 residues, taking in both the cysteine and the phenylalanine. The retained sequence is limited to the CDR3, 39 bases, with the frame set at the first base.